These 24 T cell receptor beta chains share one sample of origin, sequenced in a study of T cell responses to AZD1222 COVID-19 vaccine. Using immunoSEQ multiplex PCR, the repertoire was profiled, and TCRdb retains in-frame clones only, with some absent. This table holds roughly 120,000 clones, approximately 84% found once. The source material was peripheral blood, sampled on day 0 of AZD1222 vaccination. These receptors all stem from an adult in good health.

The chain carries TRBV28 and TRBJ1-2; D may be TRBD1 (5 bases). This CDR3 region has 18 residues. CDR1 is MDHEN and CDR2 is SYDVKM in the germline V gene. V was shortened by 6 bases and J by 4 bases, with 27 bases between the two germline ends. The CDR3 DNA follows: TGTGCCAGCAGGGGCCCGGGGAGAGGGGCCTACTCTCTCTATGGCTACACCTTC. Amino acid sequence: CASRGPGRGAYSLYGYTF.

CDR3 in amino acids: CASETSGSENEQFF. The CDR3 DNA reads as TGTGCCAGCGAAACTAGCGGGAGTGAGAATGAGCAGTTCTTC. The rearrangement joins TRBV28 to TRBJ2-1, with 11 bases identical to TRBD2. The CDR3 length is 14 residues. With V trimmed by 8 bases and J by 7 bases, 7 bases remained unmatched. Germline assignment: CDR1 MDHEN and CDR2 SYDVKM.

This CDR3 is CASSPRTFRALDSNEQFF. As DNA, the CDR3 is TGCGCCAGCAGCCCCCGGACCTTCCGGGCTTTAGACTCCAATGAGCAGTTCTTC. The chain carries TRBV4-1 and TRBJ2-1; D is unresolved. CDR1 is MGHRA, CDR2 YSYEKL, per germline. The CDR3 spans 18 residues. Trimming stripped 4 bases from V and 6 bases from J, with 25 bases between.

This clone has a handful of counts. The CDR3 spells CASSPLLRTGGTGELFF. The CDR3 bases are TGCGCCAGCAGCCCGCTCCTCCGGACAGGGGGCACCGGGGAGCTGTTTTTT. The chain uses TRBV4-1 and TRBJ2-2, with TRBD1 matching over 10 bases. The ends lost 4 bases at V and 4 bases at J; junction bases unmatched: 9. The CDR3 is made up of 17 amino acids. From germline, CDR1 is MGHRA and CDR2 YSYEKL.

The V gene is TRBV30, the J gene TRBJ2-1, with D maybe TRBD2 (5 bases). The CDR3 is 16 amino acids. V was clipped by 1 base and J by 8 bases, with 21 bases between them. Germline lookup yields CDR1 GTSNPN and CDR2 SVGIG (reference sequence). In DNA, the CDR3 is TGTGCCTGGAGTGGGTCCCCAGGCGGCTTGGAGGATGAGCAGTTCTTC. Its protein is CAWSGSPGGLEDEQFF.

CDR3 DNA sequence: TGTGCCAGCAGCTTGGTCTTGGATCCGACGGACTATGGCTACACCTTC. This codes for CASSLVLDPTDYGYTF. The rearrangement links TRBV5-6 to TRBJ1-2; D gene uncertain. Trimming took off 0 bases at V and 3 bases at J, with 15 bases between the two ends. The length of the CDR3 is 16 residues. Germline assignment: CDR1 SGHDT and CDR2 YYEEEE.

This CDR3 is CASSEGPGGLSYEQYF. Here the CDR3 DNA reads TGTGCCAGCAGTGAAGGACCGGGGGGACTGTCCTACGAGCAGTACTTC. The chain has TRBV25-1 and TRBJ2-7, with 7 bases aligning to TRBD2. CDR1 and CDR2 (germline): MGHDK, SYGVNS. This CDR3 comprises 16 residues. V lost 2 bases, J lost 1 base, and 8 bases stayed unmatched.

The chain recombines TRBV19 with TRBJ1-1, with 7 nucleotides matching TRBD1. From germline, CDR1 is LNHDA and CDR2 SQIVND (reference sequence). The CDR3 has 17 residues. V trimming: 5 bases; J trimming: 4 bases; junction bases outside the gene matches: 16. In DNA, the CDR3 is TGTGCCAGTAGTTCCCTCGGGACAGAGGAAGGCCGCACTGAAGCTTTCTTT. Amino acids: CASSSLGTEEGRTEAFF.

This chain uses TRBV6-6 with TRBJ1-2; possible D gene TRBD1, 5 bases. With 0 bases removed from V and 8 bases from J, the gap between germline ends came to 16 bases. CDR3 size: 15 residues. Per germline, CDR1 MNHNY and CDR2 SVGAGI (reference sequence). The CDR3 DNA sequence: TGTGCCAGCAGTTACTCGATGGGGCGGCTGGAAGGCTACACCTTC. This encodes CASSYSMGRLEGYTF.

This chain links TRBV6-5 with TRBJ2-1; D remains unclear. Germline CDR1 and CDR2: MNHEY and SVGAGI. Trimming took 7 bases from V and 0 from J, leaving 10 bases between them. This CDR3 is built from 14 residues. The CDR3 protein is CASNSGNSYNEQFF. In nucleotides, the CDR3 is TGTGCCAGCAATTCAGGTAACTCCTACAATGAGCAGTTCTTC.

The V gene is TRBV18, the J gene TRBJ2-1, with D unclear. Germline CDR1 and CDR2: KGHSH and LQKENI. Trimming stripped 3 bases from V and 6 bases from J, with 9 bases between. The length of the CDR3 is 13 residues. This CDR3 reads CASSPVGSNEQFF. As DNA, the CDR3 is TGTGCCAGCTCACCCGTAGGTAGCAATGAGCAGTTCTTC.

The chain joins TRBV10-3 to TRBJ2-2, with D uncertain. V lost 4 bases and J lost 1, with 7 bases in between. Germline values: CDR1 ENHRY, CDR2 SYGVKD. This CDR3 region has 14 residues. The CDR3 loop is CAISGMVNTGELFF. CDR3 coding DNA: TGTGCCATCAGTGGGATGGTGAACACCGGGGAGCTGTTTTTT.

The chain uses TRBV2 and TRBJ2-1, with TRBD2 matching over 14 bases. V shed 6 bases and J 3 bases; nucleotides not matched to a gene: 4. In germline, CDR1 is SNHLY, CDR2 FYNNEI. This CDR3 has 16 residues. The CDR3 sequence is CASRGLAGVDYNEQFF. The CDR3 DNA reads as TGTGCCAGCAGGGGACTAGCGGGGGTGGACTACAATGAGCAGTTCTTC.

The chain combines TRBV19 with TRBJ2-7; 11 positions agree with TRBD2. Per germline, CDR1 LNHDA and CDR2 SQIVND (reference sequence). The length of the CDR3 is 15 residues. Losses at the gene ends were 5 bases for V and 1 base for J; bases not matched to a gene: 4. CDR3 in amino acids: CASSFSGRGSYEQYF. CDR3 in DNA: TGTGCCAGTAGTTTTAGCGGGAGGGGTTCCTACGAGCAGTACTTC.

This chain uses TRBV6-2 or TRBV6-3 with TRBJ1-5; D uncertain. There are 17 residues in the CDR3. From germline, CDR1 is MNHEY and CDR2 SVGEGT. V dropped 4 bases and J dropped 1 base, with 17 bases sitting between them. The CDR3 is CASSLTLKGLSNQPQHF. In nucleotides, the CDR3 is TGTGCCAGCAGTTTGACGTTAAAGGGATTGAGCAATCAGCCCCAGCATTTT.

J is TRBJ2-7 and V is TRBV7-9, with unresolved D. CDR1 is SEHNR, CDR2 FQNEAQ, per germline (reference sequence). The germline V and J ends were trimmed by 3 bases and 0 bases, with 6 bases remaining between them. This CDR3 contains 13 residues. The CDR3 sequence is CASSLIFSYEQYF. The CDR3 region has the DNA TGTGCCAGCAGCTTGATTTTCTCCTACGAGCAGTACTTC.

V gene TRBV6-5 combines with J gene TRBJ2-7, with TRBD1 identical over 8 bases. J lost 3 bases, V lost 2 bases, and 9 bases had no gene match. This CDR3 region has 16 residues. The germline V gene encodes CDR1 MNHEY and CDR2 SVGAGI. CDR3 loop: CASSYRPDRAYYEQYF. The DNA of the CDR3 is TGTGCCAGCAGTTACCGGCCGGACAGGGCCTACTACGAGCAGTACTTC.

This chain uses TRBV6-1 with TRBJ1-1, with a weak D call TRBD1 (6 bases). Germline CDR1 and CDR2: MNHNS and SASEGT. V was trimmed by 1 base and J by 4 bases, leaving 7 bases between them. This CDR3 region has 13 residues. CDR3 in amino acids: CASSEVRGTEAFF. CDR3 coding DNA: TGTGCCAGCAGTGAAGTCAGGGGCACTGAAGCTTTCTTT.

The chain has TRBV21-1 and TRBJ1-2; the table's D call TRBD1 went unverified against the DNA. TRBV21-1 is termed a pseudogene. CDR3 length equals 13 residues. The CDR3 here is CASSMAQAYGYTF. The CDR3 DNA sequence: TGTGCCAGCAGCATGGCACAGGCCTATGGCTACACCTTC.

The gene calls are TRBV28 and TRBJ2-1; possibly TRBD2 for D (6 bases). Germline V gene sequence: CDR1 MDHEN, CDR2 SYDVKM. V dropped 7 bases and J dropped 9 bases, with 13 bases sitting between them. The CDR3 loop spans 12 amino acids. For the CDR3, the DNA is TGTGCCAGCAAAACGGGAGTGAGTGAGCAGTTCTTC. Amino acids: CASKTGVSEQFF.

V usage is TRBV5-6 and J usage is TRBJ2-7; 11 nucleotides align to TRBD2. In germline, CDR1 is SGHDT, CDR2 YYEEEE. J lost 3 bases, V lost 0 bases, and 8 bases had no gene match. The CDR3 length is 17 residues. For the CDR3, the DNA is TGTGCCAGCAGCTTGGGGCTAGCGGGAGGTCTCGGCTACGAGCAGTACTTC. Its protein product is CASSLGLAGGLGYEQYF.

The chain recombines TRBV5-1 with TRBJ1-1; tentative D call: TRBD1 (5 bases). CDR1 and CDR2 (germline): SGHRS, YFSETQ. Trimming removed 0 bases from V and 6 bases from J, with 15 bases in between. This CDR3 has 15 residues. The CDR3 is CASSLAPGSKAEAFF. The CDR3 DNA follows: TGCGCCAGCAGCTTGGCTCCAGGGTCGAAGGCTGAAGCTTTCTTT. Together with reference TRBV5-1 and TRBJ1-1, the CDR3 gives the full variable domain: KAGVTQTPRYLIKTRGQQVTLSCSPISGHRSVSWYQQTPGQGLQFLFEYFSETQRNKGNFPGRFSGRQFSNSRSEMNVSTLELGDSALYLCASSLAPGSKAEAFFGQGTRLTVV.

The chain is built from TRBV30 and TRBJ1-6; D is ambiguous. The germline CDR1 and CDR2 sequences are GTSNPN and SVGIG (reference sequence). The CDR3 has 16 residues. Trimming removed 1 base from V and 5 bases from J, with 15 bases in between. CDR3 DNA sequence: TGTGCCTGGAGTGCGCTTTTAGATGGTCATAATTCACCCCTCCACTTT. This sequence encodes CAWSALLDGHNSPLHF.

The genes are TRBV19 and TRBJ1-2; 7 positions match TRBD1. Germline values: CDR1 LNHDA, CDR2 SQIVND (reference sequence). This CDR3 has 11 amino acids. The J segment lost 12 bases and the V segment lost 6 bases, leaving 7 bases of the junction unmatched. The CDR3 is CASRTQGSDTF. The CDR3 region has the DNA TGTGCCAGTAGGACACAGGGGTCGGACACCTTC.